In this sample, the clone carrying this T cell receptor (beta chain) turned up many times. Antigen unknown. The sample comes from a study of blood T cells in healthy people across ages. Study observations and caveats: Comparison with aged donors showed that long-lived donors had more naive CD4+ cells and higher diversity. The unknown donor CMV status may have confounded expanded clonotype changes. With age, beta diversity per million T cells declined roughly linearly, significantly by 35 to 40.

Primers used in a second PCR of roughly 7 to 12 cycles were a sample-barcoded 5' primer and a J-beta primer mix. Every molecule of cDNA carried a tag from a template-switch adaptor with 12 random nucleotides. TCRdb reprocessed the 5' RACE reads via MiXCR and lists one record per CDR3 protein. The sample lists 850,000 or so distinct CDR3 sequences, under 30% occurring once. The germline gives CDR1 LNHNV, CDR2 YYDKDF (reference sequence). V was clipped by 3 bases and J by 5 bases, with 9 bases between them. The CDR3 sequence is 13 residues long. Input material: blood. The V gene is TRBV15, the J gene TRBJ2-3; D might be TRBD1 (5 bases). The clonotype was recovered from an elderly woman in good health. The CDR3 nucleotides are TGTGCCACCAGCAGTCGACAGCAAGATACGCAGTATTTT. Amino acid sequence: CATSSRQQDTQYF.